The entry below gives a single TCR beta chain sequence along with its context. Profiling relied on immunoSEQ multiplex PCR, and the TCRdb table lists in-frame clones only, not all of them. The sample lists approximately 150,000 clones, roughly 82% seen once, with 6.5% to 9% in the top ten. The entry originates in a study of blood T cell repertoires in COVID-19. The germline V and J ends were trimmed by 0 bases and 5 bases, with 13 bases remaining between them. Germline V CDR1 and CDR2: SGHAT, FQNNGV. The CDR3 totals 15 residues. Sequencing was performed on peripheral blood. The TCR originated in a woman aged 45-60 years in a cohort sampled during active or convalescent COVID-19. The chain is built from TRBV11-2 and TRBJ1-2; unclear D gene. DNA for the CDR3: TGTGCCAGCAGCTTAGATATACAGAATTCATATGGCTACACCTTC. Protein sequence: CASSLDIQNSYGYTF. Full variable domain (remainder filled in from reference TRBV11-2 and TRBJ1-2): EAGVAQSPRYKIIEKRQSVAFWCNPISGHATLYWYQQILGQGPKLLIQFQNNGVVDDSQLPKDRFSAERLKGVDSTLKIQPAKLEDSAVYLCASSLDIQNSYGYTFGSGTRLTVV.